These 26 T cell receptor beta chains originate from one sample sequenced in a study of T cells in Graves' hyperthyroidism and ophthalmopathy. Amplification targeted TCR beta CDR3 regions from RNA transcripts. First-round RT-PCR targeting the TCR CDR3 was performed with the HTBI primer set. TCRdb called the multiplex PCR reads again in MiXCR, with one record for every CDR3 protein. Of a few hundred thousand distinct CDR3 sequences in the sample, about 15% were seen once. Sequenced material: blood. Every receptor here comes from a woman aged 35 to 49 with Graves' hyperthyroidism.

This rearrangement joins TRBV4-1 to TRBJ2-7, with 12 bases aligning to TRBD2. Looked up from germline, CDR1 is MGHRA and CDR2 is YSYEKL. V shed 0 bases, J shed 0 bases, and the junction held 9 bases outside the gene matches. This CDR3 has 19 residues. The CDR3 DNA reads as TGCGCCAGCAGCCAAGATCACACTAGCGGGAGGCCCTTCTCCTACGAGCAGTACTTC. Translated, it gives CASSQDHTSGRPFSYEQYF.

The table lists this clonotype with many counts. The chain is built from TRBV3-1 and TRBJ2-7; 9 bases are shared with TRBD1. After removal of 2 bases from V and 3 bases from J, the junction contained 5 bases not matched to a gene. CDR1 is LGHDT, CDR2 YNNKEL, per germline (reference sequence). The CDR3 runs to 15 residues. The CDR3 reads CASSQNPGQGYEQYF. The CDR3 DNA sequence: TGTGCCAGCAGCCAAAACCCGGGACAGGGCTACGAGCAGTACTTC.

This clonotype was detected only a few times. This chain uses TRBV27 with TRBJ2-1; no definite D call. The CDR3 loop spans 13 amino acids. V was cut by 0 bases and J by 10 bases, with 10 bases left in between. Per germline, CDR1 MNHEY and CDR2 SMNVEV (reference sequence). CDR3 sequence (DNA): TGTGCCAGCAGTTTATCCGTTGGCCTGGAGCAGTTCTTC. Translating gives CASSLSVGLEQFF.

This clonotype was detected ten times or more. This sequence joins TRBV18 and TRBJ1-6; TRBD1 might be the D (5 bases). The CDR3 consists of 13 residues. Germline CDR1 and CDR2: KGHSH and LQKENI. The V gene lost 3 bases and the J gene lost 8 bases, with 8 bases spanning the gap. CDR3 nucleotides: TGTGCCAGCTCACCGGGACTGGATTCACCCCTCCACTTT. This gives the protein CASSPGLDSPLHF. The whole variable domain, remainder taken from reference TRBV18 and TRBJ1-6, is NAGVMQNPRHLVRRRGQEARLRCSPMKGHSHVYWYRQLPEEGLKFMVYLQKENIIDESGMPKERFSAEFPKEGPSILRIQQVVRGDSAAYFCASSPGLDSPLHFGNGTRLTVT.

This clonotype has at least ten counts. This chain uses TRBV7-8 with TRBJ2-3; D is unclear. The germline gives CDR1 SGHVS, CDR2 FQNEAQ. The CDR3 contains 14 residues. The germline V and J ends were trimmed by 2 bases and 2 bases, with 8 bases remaining between them. CDR3: CASSLRPLTDTQYF. As DNA, the CDR3 is TGTGCCAGCAGCTTAAGACCACTCACAGATACGCAGTATTTT.

This clonotype has just one count. This rearrangement joins TRBV4-2 to TRBJ2-3, with D possibly being TRBD2 (7 bases). The CDR3 is 19 residues long. Trimming took 2 bases from V and 0 from J, leaving 21 bases between them. The V gene's germline CDR1 is LGHNA and CDR2 YNFKEQ. The CDR3 DNA follows: TGTGCCAGCAGCCAACCCCACGGCGGGGGCACAATAAGCACAGATACGCAGTATTTT. This codes for CASSQPHGGGTISTDTQYF.

Many counts were recorded for this clonotype. The chain combines TRBV29-1 with TRBJ2-3; TRBD2 aligns across 11 bases. CDR3 size: 15 residues. V lost 3 bases, J lost 4 bases, and 6 bases stayed unmatched. CDR1 is SQVTM, CDR2 ANQGSEA, per germline. The CDR3 nucleotides read TGCAGCGTTGATGAACTAGCGGGAGTTTCAGATACGCAGTATTTT. Encoded protein: CSVDELAGVSDTQYF.

This clonotype was seen at least ten times. The chain employs TRBV9 and TRBJ2-7, with TRBD1 identical over 7 bases. Germline-derived CDR1 and CDR2 are SGDLS and YYNGEE. V lost 0 bases and J lost 5; bases outside the gene matches: 8. This CDR3 is built from 15 residues. The CDR3, as DNA: TGTGCCAGCAGCGTAGGACAGGGAGTAGCCCACGAGCAGTACTTC. It is translated as CASSVGQGVAHEQYF.

Many counts were recorded for this clonotype. CDR3 bases: TGTGCCAGCCAGCTCCTGGGGCCCTCTGGAAACACCATATATTTT. Its translation is CASQLLGPSGNTIYF. The chain combines TRBV2 with TRBJ1-3; TRBD1 might be the D (5 bases). V gave up 8 bases and J gave up 0 bases, with 14 bases separating them. This CDR3 is 15 amino acids long. Germline-derived CDR1 and CDR2 are SNHLY and FYNNEI.

The J gene is TRBJ1-3, the V gene TRBV29-1; D remains unclear. The CDR3 covers 12 residues. The ends were cut back, 3 bases at V and 4 bases at J, with 7 bases in the middle. CDR1 and CDR2 (germline): SQVTM, ANQGSEA. CDR3: CSVDTAGNTIYF. The CDR3 region has the DNA TGCAGCGTTGACACGGCGGGAAACACCATATATTTT.

This sequence joins TRBV27 and TRBJ2-2, with D perhaps matching TRBD1 (6 bases). Trimming removed 0 bases from V and 6 bases from J, with 17 bases in between. This CDR3 comprises 17 residues. Germline-derived CDR1 and CDR2 are MNHEY and SMNVEV (reference sequence). CDR3: CASSLSFGQGKSGELFF. CDR3 nucleotides: TGTGCCAGCAGTTTATCATTTGGGCAGGGGAAATCCGGGGAGCTGTTTTTT.

This clonotype was counted ten times or more. CDR3 protein: CASRLGGISQETQYF. The CDR3 nucleotides read TGTGCCAGCAGATTAGGCGGAATCTCCCAAGAGACCCAGTACTTC. The chain has TRBV6-1 and TRBJ2-5; D unclear. Germline loops: CDR1 MNHNS, CDR2 SASEGT. The ends were cut back, 6 bases at V and 1 base at J, with 15 bases in the middle. The CDR3 runs 15 residues.

V gene TRBV10-1 combines with J gene TRBJ2-5, with 12 bases aligning to TRBD1. This CDR3 is built from 15 residues. The V gene end was trimmed by 8 bases and the J gene end by 4 bases; junction bases not matched to a gene: 8. Germline V gene data show CDR1 as WNHNN and CDR2 as SYGVQD (reference sequence). CDR3 region: CASGRDRGLGETQYF. The CDR3 nucleotides are TGCGCCAGCGGCCGGGACAGGGGGCTTGGAGAGACCCAGTACTTC.

The chain joins TRBV7-9 to TRBJ2-7, with D perhaps TRBD2 (5 bases). CDR3 length equals 12 residues. Trimming stripped 1 base from V and 7 bases from J, with 8 bases between. Germline CDR1 reads SEHNR; CDR2 reads FQNEAQ (reference sequence). The CDR3 sequence is CASSLGETEQYF. CDR3 nucleotide sequence: TGTGCCAGCAGCTTAGGGGAGACAGAGCAGTACTTC. The full variable domain, in which reference TRBV7-9 and TRBJ2-7 provide the parts outside the CDR3, is DTGVSQNPRHKITKRGQNVTFRCDPISEHNRLYWYRQTLGQGPEFLTYFQNEAQLEKSRLLSDRFSAERPKGSFSTLEIQRTEQGDSAMYLCASSLGETEQYFGPGTRLTVT.

The CDR3 nucleotides read TGTGCCAGCACCCTGGGAAGGGGTCGGCCTGAAGCTTTCTTT. It is translated as CASTLGRGRPEAFF. This chain links TRBV12-3 or TRBV12-4 with TRBJ1-1, with D perhaps TRBD1 (5 bases). CDR3 size: 14 residues. The V end was cut by 7 bases, the J end by 6 bases, with 18 bases between.

This clonotype was counted at least ten times. The chain is built from TRBV10-3 and TRBJ2-3; D is tentatively TRBD1 or TRBD2 (5 bases each). This CDR3 contains 18 residues. Looked up from germline, CDR1 is ENHRY and CDR2 is SYGVKD. Trimming shortened V by 2 bases and J by 2 bases, and 20 bases separated the two germline ends. The CDR3 loop reads CAISEVTTGTTFTDTQYF. The CDR3 nucleotides read TGTGCCATCAGTGAGGTGACGACCGGGACGACCTTCACAGATACGCAGTATTTT.

This clonotype was seen more than once but under ten times. The rearrangement joins TRBV7-2 to TRBJ2-7; TRBD1 agrees at 9 bases. J gave up 9 bases and V 5 bases, and 11 bases lay outside the gene matches. The CDR3 loop spans 14 amino acids. The germline CDR1 and CDR2 sequences are SGHTA and FQGNSA. DNA for the CDR3: TGTGCCAGCAGCCGCACGGGACAGGGCCGTCTGCAGTACTTC. Protein sequence: CASSRTGQGRLQYF.

This clonotype has ten or more counts. This chain links TRBV20-1 with TRBJ2-4, with TRBD1 as a possible D gene (5 bases). CDR1 and CDR2 from the germline V gene are DFQATT and SNEGSKA (reference sequence). CDR3 length equals 14 residues. V was cut by 4 bases and J by 3 bases, with 13 bases left in between. This CDR3 reads CSATDRALKNIQYF. The CDR3 DNA is TGCAGTGCTACCGACAGAGCCCTCAAAAACATTCAGTACTTC.

This clonotype was found many times. The chain recombines TRBV12-3 or TRBV12-4 with TRBJ2-7, with 10 positions matching TRBD1. There are 14 residues in the CDR3. V was clipped by 1 base and J by 6 bases; unmatched bases: 3. CDR3 DNA: TGTGCCAGCAGTTTAGTCAGGACAGGGGGCGAGCAGTACTTC. Amino acids: CASSLVRTGGEQYF.

Ten or more counts support this clonotype. This sequence joins TRBV20-1 and TRBJ2-3; no reliable D call. In germline, CDR1 is DFQATT, CDR2 SNEGSKA (reference sequence). This CDR3 is built from 13 residues. V was shortened by 6 bases and J by 6 bases, with 16 bases between the two germline ends. Here the CDR3 reads CSANWIMTDTQYF. Here the CDR3 DNA reads TGCAGTGCCAACTGGATTATGACGGATACGCAGTATTTT.

There are a few counts of this clonotype. This chain joins TRBV19 and TRBJ2-2, with no clear D. The V gene's germline CDR1 is LNHDA and CDR2 SQIVND (reference sequence). Trimming removed 5 bases at V and 4 bases at J, with 17 bases between. CDR3 size: 16 residues. The CDR3: CASSSRTVSSTGELFF. The CDR3 DNA reads as TGTGCCAGTAGTTCCAGGACCGTTTCCAGCACCGGGGAGCTGTTTTTT. The variable domain in full, with the rest retrieved from reference TRBV19 and TRBJ2-2, is DGGITQSPKYLFRKEGQNVTLSCEQNLNHDAMYWYRQDPGQGLRLIYYSQIVNDFQKGDIAEGYSVSREKKESFPLTVTSAQKNPTAFYLCASSSRTVSSTGELFFGEGSRLTVL.

At least ten counts were recorded for this clonotype. The chain carries TRBV28 and TRBJ2-4; possibly TRBD1 for D (5 bases). V lost 4 bases and J 7 bases, leaving 17 bases between the germline ends. The CDR3 is 15 residues long. Germline CDR1 MDHEN, CDR2 SYDVKM. The CDR3 sequence is CASSSPTQGVNIQYF. CDR3 nucleotide sequence: TGTGCCAGCAGTTCCCCGACCCAAGGGGTGAACATTCAGTACTTC.

The chain links TRBV7-3 to TRBJ2-2, with D unclear. Germline-derived CDR1 and CDR2 are SGHTA and FQGTGA. The V end was cut by 8 bases, the J end by 4 bases, with 14 bases between. The CDR3 has 14 residues. The CDR3 nucleotides are TGTGCCAGCTCGCAGGCGACGGGCACCGGGGAGCTGTTTTTT. Amino acid sequence: CASSQATGTGELFF.

This clonotype has ten or more counts. The rearrangement uses TRBV6-1 and TRBJ2-3, with 12 bases fitting TRBD2. The CDR3 covers 14 residues. Germline V gene sequence: CDR1 MNHNS, CDR2 SASEGT. Trimming cost V 5 bases and J 5 bases; bases outside gene matches: 2. The DNA of the CDR3 is TGTGCCAGCAGTCCGGGACTAGCGGGAGATACGCAGTATTTT. Translated: CASSPGLAGDTQYF.

In this sample, this clonotype turned up many times. The CDR3 sequence is CASSDYVGVAQYF. Here the CDR3 DNA reads TGTGCCAGCAGTGATTATGTCGGGGTGGCCCAGTACTTC. V is TRBV6-1 and J is TRBJ2-5; TRBD2 is a possible D gene (5 bases). Germline CDR1 and CDR2: MNHNS and SASEGT. The CDR3 has 13 amino acids. Trimming stripped 3 bases from V and 9 bases from J, with 14 bases between.

This clonotype was seen at least ten times. The chain links TRBV6-1 to TRBJ1-2, with TRBD1 matching over 11 bases. V trimming: 6 bases; J trimming: 6 bases; junction bases outside the gene matches: 9. The germline V gene encodes CDR1 MNHNS and CDR2 SASEGT. The CDR3 contains 15 residues. The CDR3 protein is CASSGPGQGVHGYTF. The CDR3 region has the DNA TGTGCCAGCAGCGGGCCGGGACAGGGGGTTCATGGCTACACCTTC.